This record covers a single TCR beta chain. Antigen unknown. This entry comes from a study of blood T cells in healthy people across ages. With a J-beta primer mix and a sample-barcoded 5' primer, a second PCR ran roughly 6 to 11 cycles. Every cDNA molecule bore a tag from a template-switch adaptor containing 12 random nucleotides. Using its own MiXCR run on the 5' RACE reads, TCRdb lists one record per CDR3 protein. Among over 1,500,000 distinct CDR3 sequences listed, around 42% were seen once. Trimming took off 8 bases at V and 7 bases at J, with 17 bases between the two ends. Germline V CDR1 and CDR2: KGHDR, SFDVKD. This CDR3 contains 14 residues. Overall study results and limits: A roughly linear fall in TCR beta diversity per million T cells was seen with increasing age. Long-lived donors carried more naive CD4+ cells and greater diversity than aged donors. A strong correlation was seen between TCR beta diversity and naive T cell percentage.

The sample taken for sequencing was blood. This clonotype was sampled from a human donor in good health. The chain carries TRBV24-1 and TRBJ2-1; TRBD1 is a possible D gene (6 bases). In nucleotides, the CDR3 is TGTGCCACCACACCGACAGGTGGAAGGAATGAGCAGTTCTTC. It specifies CATTPTGGRNEQFF.